This record concerns one T cell receptor (beta chain) sequence. This specimen belongs to a study of T cell changes during pregnancy in multiple sclerosis. This CDR3 contains 14 residues. Germline V gene sequence: CDR1 GTSNPN, CDR2 SVGIG (reference sequence). Losses at the gene ends were 4 bases for V and 4 bases for J; bases not matched to a gene: 7. TCRdb's copy holds only in-frame clones and misses some; the assay was immunoSEQ multiplex PCR. The table records about 36,000 clones, around 93% of them present only once. The sample in question was CD4+ T cells from peripheral blood mononuclear cells, obtained in the first trimester of pregnancy. V usage is TRBV30 and J usage is TRBJ1-5; 7 nucleotides agree with TRBD1. The origin of this receptor is a female donor with multiple sclerosis, enrolled in a pregnancy study. In DNA, the CDR3 is TGTGCCTGGAATTGGAGGGGGCTGAATCAGCCCCAGCATTTT. This codes for CAWNWRGLNQPQHF.